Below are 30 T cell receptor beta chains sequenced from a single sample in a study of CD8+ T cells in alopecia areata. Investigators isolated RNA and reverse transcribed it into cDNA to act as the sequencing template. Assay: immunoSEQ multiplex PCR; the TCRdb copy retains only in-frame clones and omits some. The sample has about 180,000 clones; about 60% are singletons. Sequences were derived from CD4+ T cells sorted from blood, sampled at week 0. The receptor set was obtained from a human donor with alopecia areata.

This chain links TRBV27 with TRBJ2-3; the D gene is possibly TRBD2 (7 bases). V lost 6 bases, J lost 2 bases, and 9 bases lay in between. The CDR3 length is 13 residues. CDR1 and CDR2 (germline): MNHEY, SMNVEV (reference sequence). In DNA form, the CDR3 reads TGTGCCAGCAGGGGGGGGCCCACAGATACGCAGTATTTT. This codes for CASRGGPTDTQYF.

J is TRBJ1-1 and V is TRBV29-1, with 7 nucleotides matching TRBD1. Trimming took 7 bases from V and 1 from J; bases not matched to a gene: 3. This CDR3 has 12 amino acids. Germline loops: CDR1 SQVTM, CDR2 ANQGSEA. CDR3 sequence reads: CSGGQQNTEAFF. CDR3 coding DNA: TGCAGCGGGGGACAGCAGAACACTGAAGCTTTCTTT.

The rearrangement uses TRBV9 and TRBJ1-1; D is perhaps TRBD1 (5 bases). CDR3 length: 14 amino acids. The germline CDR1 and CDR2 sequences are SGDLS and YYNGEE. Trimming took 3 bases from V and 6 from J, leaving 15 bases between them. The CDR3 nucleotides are TGTGCCAGCAGCGCCCAGGGCCGAAACTCTGAAGCTTTCTTT. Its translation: CASSAQGRNSEAFF.

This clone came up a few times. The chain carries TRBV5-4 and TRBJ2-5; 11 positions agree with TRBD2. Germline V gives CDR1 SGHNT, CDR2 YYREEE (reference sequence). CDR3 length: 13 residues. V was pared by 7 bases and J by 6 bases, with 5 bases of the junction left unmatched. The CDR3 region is CASGQTSGKTQYF. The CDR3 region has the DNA TGTGCCAGCGGTCAGACTAGCGGGAAGACCCAGTACTTC.

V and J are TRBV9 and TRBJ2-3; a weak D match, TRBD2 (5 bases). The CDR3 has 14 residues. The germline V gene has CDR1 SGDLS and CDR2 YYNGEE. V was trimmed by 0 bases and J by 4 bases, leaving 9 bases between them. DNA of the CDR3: TGTGCCAGCAGCGTAGGGGCCGGGGCAGATACGCAGTATTTT. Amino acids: CASSVGAGADTQYF. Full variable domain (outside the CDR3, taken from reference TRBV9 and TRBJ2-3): DSGVTQTPKHLITATGQRVTLRCSPRSGDLSVYWYQQSLDQGLQFLIQYYNGEERAKGNILERFSAQQFPDLHSELNLSSLELGDSALYFCASSVGAGADTQYFGPGTRLTVL.

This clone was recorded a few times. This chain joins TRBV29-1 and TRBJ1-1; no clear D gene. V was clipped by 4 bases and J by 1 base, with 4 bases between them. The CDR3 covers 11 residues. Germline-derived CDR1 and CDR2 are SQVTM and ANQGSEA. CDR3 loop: CSVVGNTEAFF. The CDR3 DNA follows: TGCAGCGTTGTGGGGAACACTGAAGCTTTCTTT.

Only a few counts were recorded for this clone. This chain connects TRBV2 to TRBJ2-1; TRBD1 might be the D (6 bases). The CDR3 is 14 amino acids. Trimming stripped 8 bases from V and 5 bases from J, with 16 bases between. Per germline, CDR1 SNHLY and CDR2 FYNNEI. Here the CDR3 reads CASSDRRFNNEQFF. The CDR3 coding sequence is TGTGCCAGCTCCGACAGGCGTTTCAACAATGAGCAGTTCTTC.

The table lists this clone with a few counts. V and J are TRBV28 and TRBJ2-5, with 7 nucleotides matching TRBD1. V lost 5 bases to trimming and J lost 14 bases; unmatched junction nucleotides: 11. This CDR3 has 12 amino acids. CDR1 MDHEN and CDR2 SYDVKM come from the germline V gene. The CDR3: CASSLAGTANYF. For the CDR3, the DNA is TGTGCCAGCAGTCTAGCCGGGACAGCTAACTACTTC.

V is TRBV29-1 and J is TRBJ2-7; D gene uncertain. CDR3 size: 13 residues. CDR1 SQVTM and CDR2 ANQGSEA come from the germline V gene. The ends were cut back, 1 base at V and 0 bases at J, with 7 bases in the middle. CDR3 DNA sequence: TGCAGCGTTGAAGGGGGTGGCTCCTACGAGCAGTACTTC. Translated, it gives CSVEGGGSYEQYF.

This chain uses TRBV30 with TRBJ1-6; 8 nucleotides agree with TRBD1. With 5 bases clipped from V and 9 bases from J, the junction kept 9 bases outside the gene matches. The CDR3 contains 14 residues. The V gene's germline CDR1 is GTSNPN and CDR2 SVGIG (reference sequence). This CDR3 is CAWRILDRVSPLHF. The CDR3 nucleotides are TGTGCCTGGCGGATCCTGGACAGGGTTTCACCCCTCCACTTT. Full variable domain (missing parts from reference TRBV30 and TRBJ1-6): SQTIHQWPATLVQPVGSPLSLECTVEGTSNPNLYWYRQAAGRGLQLLFYSVGIGQISSEVPQNLSASRPQDRQFILSSKKLLLSDSGFYLCAWRILDRVSPLHFGNGTRLTVT.

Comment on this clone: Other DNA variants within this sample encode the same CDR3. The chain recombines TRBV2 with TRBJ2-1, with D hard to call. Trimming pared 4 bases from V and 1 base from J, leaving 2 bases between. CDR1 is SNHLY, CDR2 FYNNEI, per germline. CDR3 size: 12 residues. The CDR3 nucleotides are TGTGCCAGCAGTGTGTCCTACAATGAGCAGTTCTTC. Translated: CASSVSYNEQFF.

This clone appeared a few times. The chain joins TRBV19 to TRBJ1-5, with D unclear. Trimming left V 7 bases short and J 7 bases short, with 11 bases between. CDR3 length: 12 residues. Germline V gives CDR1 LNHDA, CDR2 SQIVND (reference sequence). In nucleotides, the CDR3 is TGTGCCAGTAACCTCGTGGGCCAGCCCCAGCATTTT. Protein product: CASNLVGQPQHF. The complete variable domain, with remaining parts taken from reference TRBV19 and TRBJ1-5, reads DGGITQSPKYLFRKEGQNVTLSCEQNLNHDAMYWYRQDPGQGLRLIYYSQIVNDFQKGDIAEGYSVSREKKESFPLTVTSAQKNPTAFYLCASNLVGQPQHFGDGTRLSIL.

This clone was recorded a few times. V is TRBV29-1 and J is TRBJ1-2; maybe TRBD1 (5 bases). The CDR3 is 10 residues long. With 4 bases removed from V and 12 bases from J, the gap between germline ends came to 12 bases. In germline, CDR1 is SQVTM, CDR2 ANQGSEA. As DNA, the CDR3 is TGCAGCGTTGCGGGGGATTTGGACACCTTC. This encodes CSVAGDLDTF.

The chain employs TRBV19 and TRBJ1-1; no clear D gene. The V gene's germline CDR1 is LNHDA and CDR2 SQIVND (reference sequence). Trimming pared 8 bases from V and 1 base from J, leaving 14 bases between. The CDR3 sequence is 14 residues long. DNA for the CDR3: TGTGCCAGTTCTAGTCTCCCCGCGAACACTGAAGCTTTCTTT. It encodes CASSSLPANTEAFF.

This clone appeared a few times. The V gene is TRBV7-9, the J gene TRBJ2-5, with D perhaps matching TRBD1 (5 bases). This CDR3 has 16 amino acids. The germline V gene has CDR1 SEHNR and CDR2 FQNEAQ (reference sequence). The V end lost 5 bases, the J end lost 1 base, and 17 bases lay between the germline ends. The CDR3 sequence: CASSRRGTDFQETQYF. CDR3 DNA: TGTGCCAGCAGCCGAAGGGGCACAGACTTCCAAGAGACCCAGTACTTC.

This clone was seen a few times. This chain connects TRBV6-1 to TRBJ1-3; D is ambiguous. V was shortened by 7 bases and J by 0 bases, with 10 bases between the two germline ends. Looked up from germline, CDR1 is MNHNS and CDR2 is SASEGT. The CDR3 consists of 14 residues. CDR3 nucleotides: TGTGCCAGCAAGCCACAGTTCTCTGGAAACACCATATATTTT. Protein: CASKPQFSGNTIYF.

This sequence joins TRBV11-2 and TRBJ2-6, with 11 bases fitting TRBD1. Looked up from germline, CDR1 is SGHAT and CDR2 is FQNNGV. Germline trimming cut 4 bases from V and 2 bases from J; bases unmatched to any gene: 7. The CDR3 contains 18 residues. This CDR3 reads CASSSGTGGLAGANVLTF. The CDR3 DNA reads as TGTGCCAGCAGCTCCGGGACAGGGGGGTTGGCTGGGGCCAACGTCCTGACTTTC.

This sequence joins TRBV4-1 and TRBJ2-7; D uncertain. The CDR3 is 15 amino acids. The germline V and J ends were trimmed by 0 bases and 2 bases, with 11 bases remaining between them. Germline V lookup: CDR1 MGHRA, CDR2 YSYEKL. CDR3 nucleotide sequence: TGCGCCAGCAGCCAAGATCTTTACAGCACCTACGAGCAGTACTTC. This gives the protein CASSQDLYSTYEQYF.

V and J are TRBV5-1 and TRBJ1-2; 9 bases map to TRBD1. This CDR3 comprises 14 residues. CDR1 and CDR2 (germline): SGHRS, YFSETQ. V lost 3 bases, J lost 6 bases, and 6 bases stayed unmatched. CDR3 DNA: TGCGCCAGCAGCTCACAACAGGGGGCGGATGGCTACACCTTC. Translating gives CASSSQQGADGYTF.

The CDR3 DNA reads as TGTGCCAGCAGTGGGTTCTCAGCGGGGGGCACAGATACGCAGTATTTT. This codes for CASSGFSAGGTDTQYF. The rearrangement uses TRBV11-3 and TRBJ2-3; TRBD2 matches at 8 bases. V lost 6 bases and J lost 1; bases outside the gene matches: 9. Per germline, CDR1 SGHNT and CDR2 YENEEA. The CDR3 runs to 16 residues.

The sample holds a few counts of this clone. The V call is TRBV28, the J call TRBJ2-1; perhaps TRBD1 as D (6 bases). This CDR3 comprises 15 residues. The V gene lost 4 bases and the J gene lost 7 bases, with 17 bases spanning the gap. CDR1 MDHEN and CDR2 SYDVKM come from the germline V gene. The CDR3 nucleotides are TGTGCCAGCAGTTCCCTACAGGGCCGGGCGAATGAGCAGTTCTTC. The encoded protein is CASSSLQGRANEQFF.

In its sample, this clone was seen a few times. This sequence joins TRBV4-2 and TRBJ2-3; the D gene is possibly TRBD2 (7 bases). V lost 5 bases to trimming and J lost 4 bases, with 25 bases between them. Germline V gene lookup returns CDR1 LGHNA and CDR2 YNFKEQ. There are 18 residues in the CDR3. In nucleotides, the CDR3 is TGTGCCAGCAGCTCATTAGTGTCGGGGGGCGACCCAGCAGATACGCAGTATTTT. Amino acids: CASSSLVSGGDPADTQYF.

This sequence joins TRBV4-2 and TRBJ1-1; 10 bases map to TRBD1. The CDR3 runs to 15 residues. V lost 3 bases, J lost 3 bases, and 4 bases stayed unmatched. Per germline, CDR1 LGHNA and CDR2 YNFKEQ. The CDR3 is CASSQRTGGDTEAFF. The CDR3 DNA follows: TGTGCCAGCAGCCAGAGGACAGGGGGAGACACTGAAGCTTTCTTT.

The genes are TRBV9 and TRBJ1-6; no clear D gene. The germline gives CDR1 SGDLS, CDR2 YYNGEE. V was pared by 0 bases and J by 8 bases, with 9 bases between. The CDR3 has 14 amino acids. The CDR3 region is CASSVGMEDSPLHF. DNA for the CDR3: TGTGCCAGCAGCGTAGGGATGGAAGATTCACCCCTCCACTTT.

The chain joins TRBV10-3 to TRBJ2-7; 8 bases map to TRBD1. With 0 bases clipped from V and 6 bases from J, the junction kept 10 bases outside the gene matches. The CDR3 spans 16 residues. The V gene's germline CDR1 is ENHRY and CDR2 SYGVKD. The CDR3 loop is CAISESRDRRLLEQYF. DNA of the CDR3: TGTGCCATCAGTGAGTCCCGGGACAGGAGGCTACTCGAGCAGTACTTC.

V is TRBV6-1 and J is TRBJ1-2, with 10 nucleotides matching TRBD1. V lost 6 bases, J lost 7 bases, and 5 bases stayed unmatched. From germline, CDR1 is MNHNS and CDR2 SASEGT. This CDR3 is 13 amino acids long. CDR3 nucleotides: TGTGCCAGCAGCGCCGGACAGGGGGTTGGCTACACCTTC. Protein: CASSAGQGVGYTF.

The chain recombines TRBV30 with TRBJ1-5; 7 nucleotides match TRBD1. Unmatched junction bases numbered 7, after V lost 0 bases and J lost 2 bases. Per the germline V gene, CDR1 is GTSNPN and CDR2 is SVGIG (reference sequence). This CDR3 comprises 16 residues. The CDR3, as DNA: TGTGCCTGGAGTGTGGGTGACAGGGTTGGCAATCAGCCCCAGCATTTT. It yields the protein CAWSVGDRVGNQPQHF.

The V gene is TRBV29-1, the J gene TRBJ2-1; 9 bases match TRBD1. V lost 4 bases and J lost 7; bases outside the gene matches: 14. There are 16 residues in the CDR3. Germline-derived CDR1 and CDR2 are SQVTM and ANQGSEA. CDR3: CSVVNPQGARENEQFF. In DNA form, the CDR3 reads TGCAGCGTTGTAAACCCACAGGGGGCCAGGGAAAATGAGCAGTTCTTC.

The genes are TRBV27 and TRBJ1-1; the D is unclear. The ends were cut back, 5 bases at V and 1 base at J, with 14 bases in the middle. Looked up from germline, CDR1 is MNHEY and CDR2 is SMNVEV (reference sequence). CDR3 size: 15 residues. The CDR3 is CASSPLGRKNTEAFF. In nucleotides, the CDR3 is TGTGCCAGCAGTCCCTTAGGTCGGAAGAACACTGAAGCTTTCTTT.

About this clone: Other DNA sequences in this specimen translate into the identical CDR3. The CDR3: CSVGGQGYEQYF. In DNA form, the CDR3 reads TGCAGCGTTGGGGGACAGGGTTACGAGCAGTACTTC. V usage is TRBV29-1 and J usage is TRBJ2-7; TRBD1 matches at 9 bases. Trimming at V came to 4 bases and at J to 4 bases, leaving 2 bases not matched to a gene. Looked up from germline, CDR1 is SQVTM and CDR2 is ANQGSEA. The CDR3 is made up of 12 amino acids.